This T cell receptor beta chain came from a study of T cell responses to AZD1222 COVID-19 vaccine. V lost 1 base to trimming and J lost 0 bases, with 7 bases between them. CDR3 size: 15 residues. Germline V lookup: CDR1 SNHLY, CDR2 FYNNEI. Details on this clone: Its antigen is still unknown.

Sequencing was performed with immunoSEQ multiplex PCR; in TCRdb, only in-frame clones are kept and a portion is missing. The profile shows around 160,000 clones, about 89% of them singletons. Study conclusions and caveats: Two doses of AZD1222 preceded a rise in Spike-specific TCR breadth and depth. A mostly white British donor set with more females was recruited, and clonal diversity was possibly underestimated. Within unmutated variant regions lay the reported targets of nearly half of spike-specific TCRs. Among AZD1222 vaccinees, only six or seven were seropositive at baseline.

The gene calls are TRBV2 and TRBJ1-5; D call uncertain. This sample comprised peripheral blood, obtained 28 days after the second AZD1222 dose. This receptor was obtained from an adult who received the AZD1222 COVID-19 vaccine. The CDR3 here is CASSEGSLSNQPQHF. The CDR3, as DNA: TGTGCCAGCAGTGAAGGCAGCCTTAGCAATCAGCCCCAGCATTTT.